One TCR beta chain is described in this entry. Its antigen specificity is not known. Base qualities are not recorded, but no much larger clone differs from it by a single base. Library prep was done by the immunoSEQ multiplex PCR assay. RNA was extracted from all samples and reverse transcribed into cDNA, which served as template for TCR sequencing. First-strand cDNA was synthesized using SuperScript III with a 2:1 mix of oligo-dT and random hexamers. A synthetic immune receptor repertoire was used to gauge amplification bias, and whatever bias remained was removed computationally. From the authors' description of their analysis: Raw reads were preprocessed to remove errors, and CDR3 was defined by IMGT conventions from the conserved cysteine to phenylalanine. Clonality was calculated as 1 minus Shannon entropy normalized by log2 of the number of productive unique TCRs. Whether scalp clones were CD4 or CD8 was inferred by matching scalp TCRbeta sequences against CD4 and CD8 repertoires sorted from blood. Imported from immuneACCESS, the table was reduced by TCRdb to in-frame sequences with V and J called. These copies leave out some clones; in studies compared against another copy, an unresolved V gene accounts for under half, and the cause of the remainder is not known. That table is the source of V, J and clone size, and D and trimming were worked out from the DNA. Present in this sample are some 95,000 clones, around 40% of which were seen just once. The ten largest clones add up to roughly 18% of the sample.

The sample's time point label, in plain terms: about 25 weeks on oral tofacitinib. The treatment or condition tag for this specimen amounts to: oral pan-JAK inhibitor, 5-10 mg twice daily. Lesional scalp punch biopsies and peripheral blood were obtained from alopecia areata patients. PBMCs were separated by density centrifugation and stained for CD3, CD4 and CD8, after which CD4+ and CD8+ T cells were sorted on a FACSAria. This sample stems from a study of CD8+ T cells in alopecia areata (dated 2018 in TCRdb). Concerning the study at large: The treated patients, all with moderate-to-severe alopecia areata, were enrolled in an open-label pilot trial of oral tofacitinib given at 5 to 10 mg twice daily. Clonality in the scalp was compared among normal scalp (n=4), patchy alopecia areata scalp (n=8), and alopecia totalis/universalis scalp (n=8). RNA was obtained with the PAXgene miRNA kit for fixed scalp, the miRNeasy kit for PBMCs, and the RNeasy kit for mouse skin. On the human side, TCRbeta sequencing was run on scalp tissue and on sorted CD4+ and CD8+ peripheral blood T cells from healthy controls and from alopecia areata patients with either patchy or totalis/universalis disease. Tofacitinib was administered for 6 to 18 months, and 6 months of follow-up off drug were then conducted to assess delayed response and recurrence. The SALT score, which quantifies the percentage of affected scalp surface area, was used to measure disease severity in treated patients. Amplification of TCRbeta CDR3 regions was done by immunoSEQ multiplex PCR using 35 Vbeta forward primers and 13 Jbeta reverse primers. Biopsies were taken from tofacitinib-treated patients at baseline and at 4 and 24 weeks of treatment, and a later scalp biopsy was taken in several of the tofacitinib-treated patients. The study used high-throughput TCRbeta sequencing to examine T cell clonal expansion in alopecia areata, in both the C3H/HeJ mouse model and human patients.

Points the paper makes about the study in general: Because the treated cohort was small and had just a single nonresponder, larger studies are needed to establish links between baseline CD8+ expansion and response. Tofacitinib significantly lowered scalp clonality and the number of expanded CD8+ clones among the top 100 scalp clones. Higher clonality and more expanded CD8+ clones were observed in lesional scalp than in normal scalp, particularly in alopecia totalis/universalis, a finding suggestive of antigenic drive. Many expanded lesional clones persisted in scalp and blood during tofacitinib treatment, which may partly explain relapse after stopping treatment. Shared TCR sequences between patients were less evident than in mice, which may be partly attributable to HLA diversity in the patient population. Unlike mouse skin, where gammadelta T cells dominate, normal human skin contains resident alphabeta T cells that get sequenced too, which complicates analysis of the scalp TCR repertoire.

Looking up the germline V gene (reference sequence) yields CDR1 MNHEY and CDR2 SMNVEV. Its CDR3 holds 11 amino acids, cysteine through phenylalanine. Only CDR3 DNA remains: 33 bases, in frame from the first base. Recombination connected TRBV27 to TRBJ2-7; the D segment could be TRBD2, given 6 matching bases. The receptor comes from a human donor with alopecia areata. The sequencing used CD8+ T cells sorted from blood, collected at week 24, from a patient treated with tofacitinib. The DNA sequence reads TGTACCTCAGGCGGAGGGTACGAGCAGTACTTC. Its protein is CTSGGGYEQYF.